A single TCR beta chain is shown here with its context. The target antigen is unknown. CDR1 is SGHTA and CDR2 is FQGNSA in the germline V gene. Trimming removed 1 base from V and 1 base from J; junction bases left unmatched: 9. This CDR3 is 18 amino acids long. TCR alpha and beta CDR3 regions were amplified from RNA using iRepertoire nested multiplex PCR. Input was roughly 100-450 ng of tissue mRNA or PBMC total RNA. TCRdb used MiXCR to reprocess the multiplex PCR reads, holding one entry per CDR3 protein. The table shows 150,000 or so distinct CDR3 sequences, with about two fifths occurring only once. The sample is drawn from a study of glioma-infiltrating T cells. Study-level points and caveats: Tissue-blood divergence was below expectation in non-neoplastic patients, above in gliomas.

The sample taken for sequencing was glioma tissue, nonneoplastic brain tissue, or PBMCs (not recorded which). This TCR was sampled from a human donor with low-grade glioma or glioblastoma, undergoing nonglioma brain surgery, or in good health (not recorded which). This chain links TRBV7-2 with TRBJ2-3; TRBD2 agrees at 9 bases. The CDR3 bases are TGTGCCAGCAGCTTAGGTCTAGCGGGGACTCCGGGCACAGATACGCAGTATTTT. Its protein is CASSLGLAGTPGTDTQYF. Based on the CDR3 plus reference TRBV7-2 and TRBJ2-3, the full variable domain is GAGVSQSPSNKVTEKGKDVELRCDPISGHTALYWYRQSLGQGLEFLIYFQGNSAPDKSGLPSDRFSAERTGGSVSTLTIQRTQQEDSAVYLCASSLGLAGTPGTDTQYFGPGTRLTVL.